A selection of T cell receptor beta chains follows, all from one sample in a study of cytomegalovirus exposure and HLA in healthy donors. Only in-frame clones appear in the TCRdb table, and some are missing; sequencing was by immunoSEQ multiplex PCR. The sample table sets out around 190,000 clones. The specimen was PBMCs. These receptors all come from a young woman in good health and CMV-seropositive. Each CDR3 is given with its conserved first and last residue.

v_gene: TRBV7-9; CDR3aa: CASSYRQSGISGSNEQYF
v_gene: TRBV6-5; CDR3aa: CASRGGRNEQFF
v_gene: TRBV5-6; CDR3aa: CASSHWANEQFF
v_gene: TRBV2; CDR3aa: CASRERADTQYF
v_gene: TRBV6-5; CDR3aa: CASSYAGTSGYEQYF
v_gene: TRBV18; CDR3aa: CASSPLPGDGTEAFF
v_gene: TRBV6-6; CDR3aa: CASSYATGHLSYEQYF
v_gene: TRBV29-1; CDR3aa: CSVEAGGPNEQFF
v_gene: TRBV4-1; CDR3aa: CASSRQVVGQETQYF
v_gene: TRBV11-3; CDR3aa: CASSSRRGGDPQYF
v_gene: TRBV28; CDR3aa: CASRQDSRRYEQYF
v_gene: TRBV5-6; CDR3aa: CASSFSTDTQYF
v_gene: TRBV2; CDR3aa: CASRLAGVVGNEQFF
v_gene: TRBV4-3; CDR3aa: CASSQLTSRTGELFF
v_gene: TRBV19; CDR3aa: CASHRYSGNTIYF
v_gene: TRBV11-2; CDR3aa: CASSLMTGQETQYF
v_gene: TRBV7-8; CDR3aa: CASSFDIWTSYEQYF
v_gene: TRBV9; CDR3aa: CASSSGLAGDHEQFF
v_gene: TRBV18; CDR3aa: CASSPMGGYTDTQYF
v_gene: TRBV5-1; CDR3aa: CASSWTGTTNTEAFF
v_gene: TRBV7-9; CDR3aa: CASSLWDRTNTEAFF
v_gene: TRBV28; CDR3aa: CASRSTDRGGNTIYF
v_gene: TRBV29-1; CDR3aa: CSVAADRGQPQHF
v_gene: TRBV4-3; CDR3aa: CASSQVAGDIDEQFF
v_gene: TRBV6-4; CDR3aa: CASSDSEGGTEAFF
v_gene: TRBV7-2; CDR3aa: CASSLTISGANVLTF
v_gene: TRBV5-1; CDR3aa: CASSTIGQGGNEQFF
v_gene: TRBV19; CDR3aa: CASAPPAGHYGYTF
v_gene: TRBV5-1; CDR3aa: CASSLEQGTGEQYF
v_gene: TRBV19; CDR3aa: CASSDRDIQYF
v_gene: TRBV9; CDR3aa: CASSVGTWYGYTF
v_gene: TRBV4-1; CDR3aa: CASSQDTDNYQPQHF
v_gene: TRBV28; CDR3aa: CASSPTSTGLKAFF
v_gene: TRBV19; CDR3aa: CASSAGLVISGANVLTF
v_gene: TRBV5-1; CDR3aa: CASSLTKQAGGRSSTDTQYF
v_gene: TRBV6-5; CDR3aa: CASRQGSYNEQFF
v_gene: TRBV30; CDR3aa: CAWSAGLVDRAAGELFF
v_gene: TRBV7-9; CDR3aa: CASSLRGNYEQYF
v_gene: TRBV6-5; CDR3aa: CASSITGTGGREQYF
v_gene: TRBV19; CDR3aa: CASSISPGPSYEQYF
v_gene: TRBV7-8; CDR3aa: CASSLSGYEQYF
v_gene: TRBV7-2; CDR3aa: CASSLSWRGGSYTDTQYF
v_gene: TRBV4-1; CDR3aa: CASSQEQRVTNYGYTF
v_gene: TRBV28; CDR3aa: CASMGGPYTGELFF
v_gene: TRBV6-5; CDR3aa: CASCRSGGTDTQYF
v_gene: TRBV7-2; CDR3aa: CASSRQGPGELFF
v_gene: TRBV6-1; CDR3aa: CASSRLAGTYEQYF
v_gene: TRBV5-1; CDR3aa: CASGAHSGGRTYGYTF
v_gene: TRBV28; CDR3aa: CASSIDNSPLHF
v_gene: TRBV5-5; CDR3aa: CASSLAAGNGYTF